This is a list of T cell receptor beta chains from one sample in a study of T cell changes during pregnancy in multiple sclerosis. Sequencing used immunoSEQ multiplex PCR; TCRdb keeps in-frame clones, though not all of them. The repertoire has 85,000 to 130,000 clones, 94% of them found once; the top ten carry around 0.96%. The sample was peripheral blood, taken before pregnancy. The receptors were sampled from a female donor with multiple sclerosis, enrolled in a pregnancy study. CDR3s include the opening cysteine and the closing phenylalanine or tryptophan. The order of the fields is CDR3 protein, CDR3 DNA, CDR3 length, J gene, D gene, clone size, V gene. A D gene is named only where the DNA matches it firmly. Not all rows give a size; the values are once, few, many and, for expanded clones, a class.

CASSQQTGPNTEAFF,TGTGCCAGCAGCCAACAGACAGGGCCGAACACTGAAGCTTTCTTT,15,TRBJ1-1,TRBD1,-,TRBV4-2
CASGRDIPTEAFF,TGTGCCAGCGGGAGGGACATTCCCACTGAAGCTTTCTTT,13,TRBJ1-1,-,-,TRBV21-1
CASSPSSGGGYEQYF,TGCGCCAGCAGCCCGTCCAGCGGGGGAGGCTACGAGCAGTACTTC,15,TRBJ2-7,TRBD2,-,TRBV4-1
CSVEGPANTGELFF,TGCAGCGTTGAAGGGCCAGCGAACACCGGGGAGCTGTTTTTT,14,TRBJ2-2,-,-,TRBV29-1
CASSLGGGKTDTQYF,TGTGCCAGCAGCTTAGGGGGAGGGAAGACAGATACGCAGTATTTT,15,TRBJ2-3,TRBD2,once,TRBV7-9
CASSLTGYTEAFF,TGTGCCAGCAGTTTAACAGGGTACACTGAAGCTTTCTTT,13,TRBJ1-1,-,-,TRBV27
CASSQARGQAESYSGANVLTF,TGCGCCAGCAGCCAGGCCCGGGGACAGGCCGAAAGTTATTCTGGGGCCAACGTCCTGACTTTC,21,TRBJ2-6,TRBD1,-,TRBV4-1
CASSYDYSAYEQYF,TGTGCCAGCAGTTACGACTATTCCGCCTACGAGCAGTACTTC,14,TRBJ2-7,-,-,TRBV6-5
CASRVHRVSGNTIYF,TGTGCCAGCAGAGTCCACAGGGTATCTGGAAACACCATATATTTT,15,TRBJ1-3,-,-,TRBV28
CASSSTAAYEQYF,TGCGCCAGCAGCTCGACAGCAGCCTACGAGCAGTACTTC,13,TRBJ2-7,-,-,TRBV5-1
CSAGNTNQPQHF,TGCAGCGCTGGCAACACCAATCAGCCCCAGCATTTT,12,TRBJ1-5,-,-,TRBV29-1
CASSPLQGAGANVLTF,TGTGCCAGTAGTCCTCTACAGGGGGCTGGGGCCAACGTCCTGACTTTC,16,TRBJ2-6,TRBD1,-,TRBV19
CASSPGDSTDTQYF,TGTGCCAGCAGTCCGGGGGATAGCACAGATACGCAGTATTTT,14,TRBJ2-3,-,-,TRBV28
CASRQSTGGNTEAFF,TGTGCCAGCAGACAATCGACAGGGGGGAACACTGAAGCTTTCTTT,15,TRBJ1-1,TRBD1,few,TRBV14
CASSLTTGATEAFF,TGCGCCAGCAGCCTGACGACAGGGGCCACTGAAGCTTTCTTT,14,TRBJ1-1,TRBD1,-,TRBV5-1
CASSPFPRGPMNTEAFF,TGTGCCAGCAGCCCGTTTCCCAGGGGCCCCATGAACACTGAAGCTTTCTTT,17,TRBJ1-1,-,-,TRBV7-6
CATSATGGELGEAFF,TGTGCCACCAGCGCAACAGGGGGGGAATTGGGTGAAGCTTTCTTT,15,TRBJ1-1,TRBD1,-,TRBV15
CASRLLGTLRYEQYF,TGTGCCAGCAGACTCCTCGGGACACTGCGCTACGAGCAGTACTTC,15,TRBJ2-7,-,few,TRBV28
CASSPTGNTEAFF,TGTGCCAGCAGCCCGACAGGAAACACTGAAGCTTTCTTT,13,TRBJ1-1,-,-,TRBV25-1
CASRRPEGTQYF,TGTGCCAGCAGGCGTCCAGAGGGGACCCAGTACTTC,12,TRBJ2-5,-,-,TRBV28
CAWRRSGTSGSLHEQFF,TGTGCCTGGAGGAGATCCGGGACTAGCGGGAGTTTGCATGAGCAGTTCTTC,17,TRBJ2-1,TRBD2,-,TRBV30
CASSLAGWLQETQYF,TGTGCCAGCAGCTTAGCGGGATGGTTACAAGAGACCCAGTACTTC,15,TRBJ2-5,TRBD2,-,TRBV5-4
CASSLRTGVGGANVLTF,TGTGCCAGCAGCCTTCGGACAGGGGTGGGTGGGGCCAACGTCCTGACTTTC,17,TRBJ2-6,TRBD1,-,TRBV14
CASSLPDRQETQYF,TGTGCCAGCAGCTTGCCTGACAGGCAAGAGACCCAGTACTTC,14,TRBJ2-5,-,-,TRBV9
CASSPTTGDYEQYF,TGTGCCAGTAGCCCGACGACAGGGGATTACGAGCAGTACTTC,14,TRBJ2-7,TRBD1,-,TRBV19
CASRGQGVYEQYF,TGTGCCAGCAGAGGACAGGGCGTATACGAGCAGTACTTC,13,TRBJ2-7,TRBD1,-,TRBV28
CSAGTQNTEAFF,TGCAGCGCCGGGACACAGAACACTGAAGCTTTCTTT,12,TRBJ1-1,-,-,TRBV29-1
CATNQLGTGDNEQFF,TGTGCCACCAACCAGCTGGGGACAGGGGACAATGAGCAGTTCTTC,15,TRBJ2-1,TRBD1,-,TRBV19
CASSLGGTGGTEAFF,TGTGCCAGCAGCTTGGGTGGGACAGGGGGCACTGAAGCTTTCTTT,15,TRBJ1-1,TRBD1,-,TRBV5-4
CASGAVFAGELFF,TGTGCTAGTGGGGCAGTGTTTGCCGGGGAGCTGTTTTTT,13,TRBJ2-2,-,-,TRBV12-5
CASSLAGRRASGQETQYF,TGTGCCAGCAGCTTAGCAGGGAGAAGGGCTTCGGGTCAAGAGACCCAGTACTTC,18,TRBJ2-5,-,-,TRBV11-1
CASSADRDQPQHF,TGTGCCAGCAGCGCGGACAGGGATCAGCCCCAGCATTTT,13,TRBJ1-5,TRBD1,-,TRBV7-8
CASSLLVAGGSGELFF,TGCGCCAGCAGCCTCCTTGTGGCGGGAGGGTCCGGGGAGCTGTTTTTT,16,TRBJ2-2,TRBD2,-,TRBV4-3
CASSLSLAANEQFF,TGCGCCAGCAGCTTGTCGCTAGCTGCCAATGAGCAGTTCTTC,14,TRBJ2-1,-,-,TRBV5-1
CALGGQGGYTF,TGTGCCCTTGGAGGGCAGGGTGGCTACACCTTC,11,TRBJ1-2,-,-,TRBV30
CASSSLPDRHEQYF,TGCGCCAGCAGCTCACTACCGGACAGGCACGAGCAGTACTTC,14,TRBJ2-7,TRBD1,-,TRBV5-1
CASNGRAGNTEAFF,TGTGCCAGTAATGGGAGGGCAGGAAACACTGAAGCTTTCTTT,14,TRBJ1-1,-,once,TRBV19
CASSLSQGNQPQHF,TGTGCCAGCAGCTTAAGTCAGGGGAATCAGCCCCAGCATTTT,14,TRBJ1-5,-,once,TRBV11-2
CASSIAVDTQYF,TGTGCCAGTAGTATAGCCGTTGATACGCAGTATTTT,12,TRBJ2-3,-,-,TRBV19
CASSINEQFF,TGTGCCAGCAGTATAAATGAGCAGTTCTTC,10,TRBJ2-1,-,-,TRBV7-9
CASSLGAGLSNQPQHF,TGTGCCAGCAGCTTGGGGGCAGGGCTTAGCAATCAGCCCCAGCATTTT,16,TRBJ1-5,-,-,TRBV5-6
CASRRTGDYGYTF,TGTGCCAGCAGGAGGACAGGAGACTATGGCTACACCTTC,13,TRBJ1-2,TRBD1,-,TRBV27
CASRAGTGGGQPQHF,TGTGCCAGCAGAGCCGGGACAGGGGGCGGCCAGCCCCAGCATTTT,15,TRBJ1-5,TRBD1,once,TRBV6-1
CASSVEERGSEYEQYF,TGTGCCAGCAGCGTAGAGGAACGCGGGAGTGAGTACGAGCAGTACTTC,16,TRBJ2-7,TRBD2,-,TRBV9
CASSLMGNRGSQPQHF,TGTGCCAGCAGTTTAATGGGAAACAGGGGGTCTCAGCCCCAGCATTTT,16,TRBJ1-5,TRBD1,-,TRBV27
CASSLGTPSTDTQYF,TGCGCCAGCAGCTTGGGGACACCAAGCACAGATACGCAGTATTTT,15,TRBJ2-3,-,once,TRBV5-1
CASPRQGVFDNEQFF,TGTGCCAGCCCTCGACAGGGGGTTTTCGACAATGAGCAGTTCTTC,15,TRBJ2-1,TRBD1,-,TRBV2
CASSSSSGRGNEQFF,TGTGCCAGTAGTAGCTCTAGCGGGAGAGGCAATGAGCAGTTCTTC,15,TRBJ2-1,TRBD2,-,TRBV19
CASSSLLTSGANEQFF,TGTGCCAGCAGCTCCCTTCTGACTAGCGGGGCGAATGAGCAGTTCTTC,16,TRBJ2-1,TRBD2,once,TRBV7-6
CASSLRGGNREGYTF,TGTGCCAGCAGTTTACGGGGGGGCAACAGGGAAGGCTACACCTTC,15,TRBJ1-2,-,-,TRBV27
CASSGLGDWGNEQFF,TGCGCCAGCAGTGGTCTAGGGGATTGGGGCAATGAGCAGTTCTTC,15,TRBJ2-1,-,-,TRBV5-1
CASRAQNQETQYF,TGTGCCAGCAGAGCGCAGAACCAAGAGACCCAGTACTTC,13,TRBJ2-5,-,-,TRBV28
CASRKGEAGNTIYF,TGTGCCAGCAGGAAAGGAGAGGCTGGAAACACCATATATTTT,14,TRBJ1-3,-,-,TRBV2
CASSPTREDTQYF,TGTGCCAGCAGCCCCACCCGGGAAGATACGCAGTATTTT,13,TRBJ2-3,-,-,TRBV5-6